The text below deals with one T cell receptor beta chain. Its antigen is still unknown. Measured with immunoSEQ multiplex PCR; TCRdb has only the in-frame clones, and not every one. Among about 15,000 clones listed, about 53% were seen once. The data stem from a study of Tregs in tolerant kidney transplant recipients. Study-level information: Recipients received nonmyeloablative bone marrow transplants from related graft donors, with transient mixed chimerism.

Recipient PBMCs carried a CFSE label and met irradiated graft donor PBMCs for approximately 6 days before FACS sorting. Germline V gives CDR1 SGHNT, CDR2 YYREEE (reference sequence). J lost 1 base, V lost 4 bases, and 3 bases had no gene match. The CDR3 is 15 residues long. Overall study results and limits: Donor-specific Treg expansion exceeded global Treg expansion in tolerant patients, suggesting antigen drive. Nucleotide sequences could not be compared across some patients' samples due to primer changes.

The source material was CD4+ T cells from blood cultured with allogeneic cells, sampled before the transplant. J is TRBJ2-1 and V is TRBV5-4; 9 bases align to TRBD1. The sequence was obtained from a human patient who received a combined kidney and bone marrow transplant. Here the CDR3 reads CASSPGQGSYNEQFF. The CDR3 nucleotides read TGTGCCAGCAGCCCTGGACAGGGGTCCTACAATGAGCAGTTCTTC.